This T cell receptor beta chain was observed in a study of T cell repertoires in cytomegalovirus infection. Study background: In public TCR beta signatures, there were indications of both CMV infection and matching HLA type.

Many counts were recorded for this clonotype. Its cognate antigen is unknown. Using its own MiXCR run on the reads, TCRdb lists one record per CDR3 protein. Of fewer than 250,000 distinct CDR3 sequences in the sample, 12% were seen once. Study-level findings and limits: Carriers of CMV plus the relevant HLA were identified by cumulative public TCR beta family frequency. The ex vivo response was dominated by HLA-C-restricted CMV-specific TCR beta clonotypes.

Trimming cost V 7 bases and J 0 bases, with 12 bases left between them. CDR3 length: 14 amino acids. The material sequenced was PBMCs. The chain links TRBV12-3 or TRBV12-4 to TRBJ1-2, with D possibly matching TRBD1 (5 bases). This clonotype originated in a human donor in good health (CMV status not recorded). Some clones in this sample may be carry-over from other donors' samples. As DNA, the CDR3 is TGTGCCAGCAAGCCGGGGCAGTCTAACTATGGCTACACCTTC. Translation gives CASKPGQSNYGYTF.